This TCR beta chain was sequenced in a study of metastatic and nonmetastatic thyroid tumors. Across the study: Repertoires of blood and of tissue (tumor or nodule) from malignant and benign thyroid patients were compared.

Original analysis: It was from CDR3 differences across clinicopathological groups that a distant-metastasis classifier for papillary thyroid cancer was built. TCRdb re-clonotyped the PCR reads via MiXCR. TCRdb's processing, not the authors' own work, is the source of the V and J calls. The sample records approximately 35,000 clones, 10% to 11% being singletons. The entire patient cohort was treatment-naive prior to thyroid surgery. This clone was found many times. Trimming at V came to 7 bases and at J to 0 bases, leaving 18 bases not matched to a gene. Germline V gene sequence: CDR1 SQVTM, CDR2 ANQGSEA. There are 18 residues in the CDR3.

The V call is TRBV29-1, the J call TRBJ2-1, with 7 nucleotides matching TRBD1. This receptor was identified in a female donor with papillary thyroid cancer or a benign thyroid nodule (not recorded which). Some clones in this sample may be carry-over from other donors' samples. Sequencing was performed on blood. CDR3 DNA sequence: TGCAGCGCCTCGCGACAGGGCCGTCGAGTAAGCTCCTACAATGAGCAGTTCTTC. Translation gives CSASRQGRRVSSYNEQFF.